These 27 T cell receptor beta chains originate from one sample sequenced in a study of T cell repertoires in cytomegalovirus infection. TCRdb used MiXCR to reprocess the reads, holding one entry per CDR3 protein. The table lists approximately 700,000 distinct CDR3 sequences, 35% of them singletons. Specimen: PBMCs. These receptors were obtained from a human donor in good health (CMV status not recorded). Some clones in this sample may be carry-over from other donors' samples.

The table lists this clonotype with many counts. The chain uses TRBV7-2 and TRBJ1-5; TRBD1 aligns across 7 bases. Germline-derived CDR1 and CDR2 are SGHTA and FQGNSA. The CDR3 runs to 14 residues. With V trimmed by 5 bases and J by 7 bases, 8 bases remained unmatched. CDR3: CASSPDRVRQPQHF. In DNA, the CDR3 is TGTGCCAGCAGCCCAGACAGGGTCCGACAGCCCCAGCATTTT.

This chain links TRBV7-9 with TRBJ2-1; D is ambiguous. CDR1 SEHNR and CDR2 FQNEAQ come from the germline V gene (reference sequence). This CDR3 has 10 amino acids. Trimming removed 4 bases from V and 10 bases from J, with 5 bases in between. The CDR3 sequence: CASSWLEQFF. CDR3 bases: TGTGCCAGCAGCTGGCTAGAGCAGTTCTTC.

V is TRBV6-1 and J is TRBJ2-3; D is unclear. Germline values: CDR1 MNHNS, CDR2 SASEGT. This CDR3 is built from 12 residues. V shed 0 bases and J shed 10 bases, with 8 bases lying between them. This chain's CDR3 is CASSEAWVAQYF. The CDR3 coding sequence is TGTGCCAGCAGTGAAGCGTGGGTGGCGCAGTATTTT.

This clonotype was found a few times. CDR3 sequence reads: CASSAFREGPQHF. In DNA, the CDR3 is TGTGCCAGTTCAGCCTTCCGGGAGGGGCCCCAGCATTTT. This chain connects TRBV19 to TRBJ1-5; D gene ambiguous. Germline CDR1 is LNHDA and CDR2 is SQIVND (reference sequence). V shed 8 bases and J shed 9 bases, with 17 bases lying between them. The length of the CDR3 is 13 residues.

This clonotype has ten or more counts. The V call is TRBV12-3 or TRBV12-4, the J call TRBJ1-5; perhaps TRBD1 as D (6 bases). The CDR3 runs to 15 residues. Trimming shortened V by 6 bases and J by 2 bases, and 14 bases separated the two germline ends. The CDR3 sequence: CASSPSGGGNQPQHF. For the CDR3, the DNA is TGTGCCAGCAGCCCCTCCGGGGGCGGCAATCAGCCCCAGCATTTT.

The chain joins TRBV6-5 to TRBJ1-1; TRBD1 might be the D (6 bases). Per the germline V gene, CDR1 is MNHEY and CDR2 is SVGAGI. The length of the CDR3 is 18 residues. V lost 4 bases and J 0 bases, leaving 21 bases between the germline ends. The CDR3 nucleotides are TGTGCCAGCAGTTCCGATTACTTCGGGGGCAGCATGAACACTGAAGCTTTCTTT. Its translation: CASSSDYFGGSMNTEAFF.

The chain joins TRBV30 to TRBJ2-3; 12 bases are a match to TRBD1. J lost 13 bases, V lost 7 bases, and 15 bases had no gene match. There are 14 residues in the CDR3. Germline V gene data show CDR1 as GTSNPN and CDR2 as SVGIG (reference sequence). The CDR3 loop is CASPGTGGASHKYF. The CDR3 nucleotides read TGTGCCTCGCCCGGGACAGGGGGCGCATCTCATAAGTATTTT.

The rearrangement links TRBV7-8 to TRBJ2-1; no definite D call. V lost 3 bases and J 6 bases, leaving 18 bases between the germline ends. CDR1 and CDR2 (germline): SGHVS, FQNEAQ. The CDR3 spans 16 residues. Here the CDR3 DNA reads TGTGCCAGCAGCTTCAGTCCGGTTCCGTTGCGCAATGAGCAGTTCTTC. Translated: CASSFSPVPLRNEQFF.

This clonotype has a handful of counts. The V call is TRBV7-9, the J call TRBJ2-7; possibly TRBD2 for D (6 bases). The length of the CDR3 is 14 residues. V gave up 5 bases and J gave up 7 bases, with 18 bases separating them. Germline lookup yields CDR1 SEHNR and CDR2 FQNEAQ (reference sequence). CDR3: CASSRTITGEEQYF. Written as DNA, the CDR3 is TGTGCCAGCAGCCGGACTATCACGGGGGAAGAGCAGTACTTC.

The chain has TRBV12-3 or TRBV12-4 and TRBJ1-2; weak D call: TRBD1 (6 bases). The ends were cut back, 6 bases at V and 4 bases at J, with 12 bases in the middle. This CDR3 region has 13 residues. CDR3 DNA: TGTGCCAGCAGCCATCCAGGGGCCTATGGCTACACCTTC. This gives the protein CASSHPGAYGYTF.

This clonotype was detected a few times. The chain is built from TRBV5-4 and TRBJ2-1; 9 bases match TRBD1. This CDR3 is 17 amino acids long. The germline V gene encodes CDR1 SGHNT and CDR2 YYREEE (reference sequence). V lost 1 base to trimming and J lost 8 bases; unmatched junction nucleotides: 13. The CDR3 spells CASSLRGQGEDVHEQFF. The CDR3, as DNA: TGTGCCAGCAGCTTGAGGGGACAGGGCGAGGATGTCCATGAGCAGTTCTTC.

The chain has TRBV15 and TRBJ2-6; D possibly corresponds to TRBD2 (5 bases). CDR1 and CDR2 (germline): LNHNV, YYDKDF (reference sequence). This CDR3 region has 16 residues. Trimming took 0 bases from V and 2 from J, leaving 8 bases between them. CDR3 protein: CATSRDAGTGANVLTF. The DNA of the CDR3 is TGTGCCACCAGCAGAGATGCCGGGACTGGGGCCAACGTCCTGACTTTC.

The chain employs TRBV20-1 and TRBJ2-7; TRBD1 might be the D (6 bases). Trimming stripped 0 bases from V and 3 bases from J, with 15 bases between. Germline CDR1 DFQATT, CDR2 SNEGSKA (reference sequence). CDR3 length equals 15 residues. CDR3 in amino acids: CSARDQRGRGYEQYF. DNA of the CDR3: TGCAGTGCTAGAGATCAACGGGGCAGGGGCTACGAGCAGTACTTC.

The chain uses TRBV6-1 and TRBJ2-7; TRBD2 matches at 12 bases. J was trimmed by 6 bases and V by 4 bases; bases with no gene match: 7. CDR1 MNHNS and CDR2 SASEGT come from the germline V gene. The CDR3 is made up of 15 amino acids. The CDR3 spells CASSAPTSGGAEQYF. In DNA form, the CDR3 reads TGTGCCAGCAGTGCTCCGACTAGCGGGGGAGCCGAGCAGTACTTC.

This clonotype turned up a few times. The gene calls are TRBV7-9 and TRBJ2-7; no clear D gene. The V gene lost 5 bases and the J gene lost 6 bases, with 20 bases spanning the gap. Germline loops: CDR1 SEHNR, CDR2 FQNEAQ (reference sequence). The CDR3 loop spans 15 amino acids. The CDR3 protein is CASSPPRASSAEQYF. The CDR3, as DNA: TGTGCCAGCAGCCCTCCCCGGGCCAGCTCCGCCGAGCAGTACTTC.

This clonotype has more than one count but fewer than ten. The genes are TRBV28 and TRBJ1-1; D uncertain. Per germline, CDR1 MDHEN and CDR2 SYDVKM. V was clipped by 4 bases and J by 8 bases, with 5 bases between them. This CDR3 is 10 amino acids long. CDR3 region: CASSSREAFF. The CDR3 DNA sequence: TGTGCCAGCAGTTCGAGGGAAGCTTTCTTT.

The chain has TRBV30 and TRBJ1-4; tentative D call: TRBD1 (5 bases). Germline lookup yields CDR1 GTSNPN and CDR2 SVGIG (reference sequence). V was clipped by 3 bases and J by 8 bases, with 16 bases between them. This CDR3 is 14 amino acids long. The CDR3 loop is CAWRLGTTVEKLFF. The CDR3 DNA sequence: TGTGCCTGGAGATTAGGTACGACAGTCGAAAAACTGTTTTTT.

The chain is built from TRBV19 and TRBJ2-5; D uncertain. Germline CDR1 LNHDA, CDR2 SQIVND (reference sequence). CDR3 length: 15 residues. Trimming removed 3 bases at V and 2 bases at J, with 13 bases between. CDR3 nucleotides: TGTGCCAGTAGTATGGGGTATGGCGCACAAGAGACCCAGTACTTC. Translated: CASSMGYGAQETQYF.

This clonotype was picked up a small number of times. This CDR3 is CATSRDRSLGNTIYF. CDR3 sequence (DNA): TGTGCCACCAGCAGGGACAGGTCGTTAGGAAACACCATATATTTT. The chain links TRBV15 to TRBJ1-3, with 7 bases identical to TRBD1. This CDR3 contains 15 residues. J was trimmed by 4 bases and V by 3 bases; bases with no gene match: 6. The germline V gene encodes CDR1 LNHNV and CDR2 YYDKDF (reference sequence).

Of note for this clonotype: One junction end disagrees with the germline gene, perhaps due to a read error. This chain uses TRBV4-1 with TRBJ2-7; D may match TRBD1 or TRBD2 (5 bases each). CDR1 MGHRA and CDR2 YSYEKL come from the germline V gene. This CDR3 comprises 15 residues. CDR3: CASSQAGTWAYEQYF. The CDR3 coding sequence is TGTGCCAGCAGCCAGGCCGGGACCTGGGCCTACGAGCAGTACTTC.

V gene TRBV12-3 or TRBV12-4 combines with J gene TRBJ1-2, with 7 bases fitting TRBD1. V dropped 3 bases and J dropped 4; count of bases not matched to a gene: 8. This CDR3 spans 15 amino acids. The DNA for the CDR3 is TGTGCCAGCAGTTTTGGTCAGGGGGTTGGCTATGGCTACACCTTC. This gives the protein CASSFGQGVGYGYTF.

This clonotype was detected only a few times. V is TRBV7-9 and J is TRBJ1-5, with unresolved D. V lost 0 bases and J 7 bases, leaving 7 bases between the germline ends. Germline V gene sequence: CDR1 SEHNR, CDR2 FQNEAQ (reference sequence). CDR3 size: 13 residues. CDR3 residues: CASSLAFGQPQHF. CDR3 DNA sequence: TGTGCCAGCAGCTTAGCCTTCGGGCAGCCCCAGCATTTT.

Worth noting for this clonotype: Its ends do not fully match the called genes, so a read error is possible. The V gene is TRBV7-9, the J gene TRBJ2-1; D is perhaps TRBD1 or TRBD2 (5 bases each). Germline assignment: CDR1 SEHNR and CDR2 FQNEAQ (reference sequence). This CDR3 is 14 amino acids long. Here the CDR3 DNA reads TGTGCCAGCAGCAGGGGAGAACTTAGCAATGAGCAGTGCTTC. It translates to CASSRGELSNEQCF.

This clonotype showed up just a few times. The chain joins TRBV28 to TRBJ2-1; 7 bases are a match to TRBD2. J was trimmed by 9 bases and V by 3 bases; bases with no gene match: 2. In germline, CDR1 is MDHEN, CDR2 SYDVKM. The length of the CDR3 is 12 residues. Here the CDR3 DNA reads TGTGCCAGCAGTTTTTCGGGGGGTGAGCAGTTCTTC. Translation: CASSFSGGEQFF.

The genes are TRBV6-5 and TRBJ1-2; D ambiguous. Trimming removed 2 bases at V and 7 bases at J, with 14 bases between. Germline CDR1 reads MNHEY; CDR2 reads SVGAGI. The CDR3 sequence is 14 residues long. CDR3 sequence (DNA): TGTGCCAGCAGTTACATATCTTACTCTCTTGGCTACACCTTC. Its protein is CASSYISYSLGYTF.

This clonotype was counted between two and nine times. This chain connects TRBV19 to TRBJ2-3, with D hard to call. Trimming removed 3 bases from V and 2 bases from J, with 6 bases in between. The CDR3 totals 13 residues. Per germline, CDR1 LNHDA and CDR2 SQIVND (reference sequence). DNA for the CDR3: TGTGCCAGTAGTATCCCCTCCACAGATACGCAGTATTTT. Amino acids: CASSIPSTDTQYF.

This clonotype was detected many times. The CDR3 DNA sequence: TGTGCCAGCACTCGTTCCCCCACCCCGGCCACACACAGGGACCGCTACACCTTC. It yields the protein CASTRSPTPATHRDRYTF. This chain connects TRBV6-5 to TRBJ1-2; tentatively, D is TRBD1 (6 bases). This CDR3 contains 18 residues. Deletions cut 7 bases from V and 9 bases from J, with 33 bases between. The germline gives CDR1 MNHEY, CDR2 SVGAGI.